The 18 T cell receptor beta chains presented below share a single source sample, sequenced in a study of early T cells in non-severe SARS-CoV-2 infection. TCRdb re-derived calls from the 5' RACE reads in MiXCR, one entry per CDR3 protein. This sample has around 30,000 distinct CDR3 sequences, with about 10% found just once. The sample was whole blood. These receptors all come from an adult who was a healthcare worker with PCR-confirmed SARS-CoV-2 infection or an uninfected control (not recorded which).

This clonotype was found many times. The rearrangement joins TRBV5-1 to TRBJ2-7; 8 bases are shared with TRBD2. Germline V gives CDR1 SGHRS, CDR2 YFSETQ. V shed 2 bases, J shed 3 bases, and the junction held 7 bases outside the gene matches. The CDR3 consists of 15 residues. CDR3 residues: CASSFPAGGIYEQYF. Here the CDR3 DNA reads TGCGCCAGCAGCTTTCCGGCGGGGGGCATCTACGAGCAGTACTTC.

The chain couples TRBV3-1 to TRBJ2-3, with 10 bases fitting TRBD1. CDR3 size: 16 residues. With V trimmed by 8 bases and J by 4 bases, 12 bases remained unmatched. Germline CDR1 is LGHDT and CDR2 is YNNKEL (reference sequence). DNA for the CDR3: TGTGCCAGCGGACGGCGGGACAGGGGTCGGGCAGATACGCAGTATTTT. This gives the protein CASGRRDRGRADTQYF.

This clonotype was observed at least ten times. The gene calls are TRBV25-1 and TRBJ2-7, with D possibly matching TRBD1 (5 bases). Between the trimmed V and J ends, which lost 7 bases and 6 bases, there was a span of 16 bases. Germline V gene lookup returns CDR1 MGHDK and CDR2 SYGVNS. The CDR3 length is 13 residues. The CDR3 spells CASNQDTDGEQYF. CDR3 nucleotide sequence: TGTGCCAGCAACCAGGACACCGATGGCGAGCAGTACTTC.

This clonotype was picked up a small number of times. Here the CDR3 reads CASNLGGATYNEQFF. The CDR3 DNA sequence: TGTGCCAGCAACCTTGGCGGGGCTACCTACAATGAGCAGTTCTTC. The V and J genes are TRBV7-9 and TRBJ2-1; D may be TRBD2 (6 bases). Germline loops: CDR1 SEHNR, CDR2 FQNEAQ (reference sequence). CDR3 size: 15 residues. V shed 7 bases and J shed 2 bases, with 15 bases lying between them.

This clonotype has more than one count but fewer than ten. This chain joins TRBV5-1 and TRBJ2-1; D may be TRBD2 (6 bases). V lost 2 bases and J lost 8, with 11 bases in between. Germline V CDR1 and CDR2: SGHRS, YFSETQ. The CDR3 runs 13 residues. CDR3 bases: TGCGCCAGCAGCTTTAGGGAGGTGGATGAGCAGTTCTTC. It translates to CASSFREVDEQFF.

The rearrangement joins TRBV7-2 to TRBJ1-1; D uncertain. CDR3 length: 16 amino acids. Trimming left V 5 bases short and J 0 bases short, with 16 bases between. Germline V gene sequence: CDR1 SGHTA, CDR2 FQGNSA. The chain's CDR3 is CASSRPKGSMNTEAFF. For the CDR3, the DNA is TGTGCCAGCAGCCGCCCAAAGGGCTCAATGAACACTGAAGCTTTCTTT.

This clonotype was observed at least ten times. The chain has TRBV27 and TRBJ1-1, with a tentative D call TRBD1 (6 bases). The V gene lost 3 bases and the J gene lost 0 bases, with 17 bases spanning the gap. The length of the CDR3 is 17 residues. Germline lookup yields CDR1 MNHEY and CDR2 SMNVEV (reference sequence). CDR3 DNA sequence: TGTGCCAGCAGTTTTCGCATAACAGGGCCTATGAACACTGAAGCTTTCTTT. Translated: CASSFRITGPMNTEAFF.

There are many counts of this clonotype. This chain uses TRBV6-5 with TRBJ2-7; no firm D call. Trimming stripped 5 bases from V and 1 base from J, with 9 bases between. CDR3 length: 13 amino acids. The V gene's germline CDR1 is MNHEY and CDR2 SVGAGI. The CDR3 here is CASSPRRSYEQYF. The CDR3 DNA reads TGTGCCAGCAGTCCCCGCCGGTCCTACGAGCAGTACTTC.

This rearrangement joins TRBV7-6 to TRBJ2-5, with D tentatively TRBD1 (5 bases). The length of the CDR3 is 12 residues. Germline lookup yields CDR1 SGHVS and CDR2 FNYEAQ. V was clipped by 5 bases and J by 9 bases, with 13 bases between them. CDR3 sequence (DNA): TGTGCCAGCAGCATAAACGTAGGGGCCCAGTACTTC. This encodes CASSINVGAQYF.

This clonotype has a count of ten or more. The chain uses TRBV7-3 and TRBJ1-1; TRBD1 matches at 7 bases. Germline CDR1 reads SGHTA; CDR2 reads FQGTGA. With 5 bases clipped from V and 4 bases from J, the junction kept 13 bases outside the gene matches. CDR3 length: 16 amino acids. The CDR3 DNA is TGTGCCAGCAGCCCCGCGACAGGGCGGTTGCCCACTGAAGCTTTCTTT. Protein: CASSPATGRLPTEAFF. Full variable domain (missing parts from reference TRBV7-3 and TRBJ1-1): GAGVSQTPSNKVTEKGKYVELRCDPISGHTALYWYRQSLGQGPEFLIYFQGTGAADDSGLPNDRFFAVRPEGSVSTLKIQRTERGDSAVYLCASSPATGRLPTEAFFGQGTRLTVV.

The rearrangement joins TRBV7-2 to TRBJ2-3; 10 bases line up with TRBD2. J was trimmed by 5 bases and V by 5 bases; bases with no gene match: 1. The CDR3 loop spans 13 amino acids. CDR1 is SGHTA and CDR2 is FQGNSA in the germline V gene. The CDR3 here is CASSASGGDTQYF. CDR3 nucleotides: TGTGCCAGCAGCGCTAGCGGGGGAGATACGCAGTATTTT.

The chain is built from TRBV7-2 and TRBJ2-7; 10 nucleotides align to TRBD1. The germline gives CDR1 SGHTA, CDR2 FQGNSA. V lost 4 bases to trimming and J lost 3 bases; unmatched junction nucleotides: 12. This CDR3 spans 17 amino acids. CDR3 coding DNA: TGTGCCAGCAGCTCGCTCCGGGACAGGGGTTTCGGCTACGAGCAGTACTTC. Encoded protein: CASSSLRDRGFGYEQYF.

This clonotype was observed many times. The CDR3 spells CASISDSLNSPLHF. DNA for the CDR3: TGCGCCAGCATCTCTGACAGCTTAAATTCACCCCTCCACTTT. The chain employs TRBV5-1 and TRBJ1-6; tentative D call: TRBD1 (5 bases). Trimming cost V 6 bases and J 7 bases, with 14 bases left between them. CDR1 SGHRS and CDR2 YFSETQ come from the germline V gene. The CDR3 consists of 14 residues.

This clonotype was counted at least ten times. The chain has TRBV7-2 and TRBJ1-5; the D is unclear. Trimming removed 1 base at V and 0 bases at J, with 13 bases between. Germline V gene lookup returns CDR1 SGHTA and CDR2 FQGNSA. CDR3 length equals 17 residues. CDR3 nucleotides: TGTGCCAGCAGCTTAGTTGTTGGGATTACTAGCAATCAGCCCCAGCATTTT. Translating it yields CASSLVVGITSNQPQHF. Combining the CDR3 with reference TRBV7-2 and TRBJ1-5 gives the whole variable domain GAGVSQSPSNKVTEKGKDVELRCDPISGHTALYWYRQSLGQGLEFLIYFQGNSAPDKSGLPSDRFSAERTGGSVSTLTIQRTQQEDSAVYLCASSLVVGITSNQPQHFGDGTRLSIL.

This clonotype was counted only a few times. The V call is TRBV11-1, the J call TRBJ2-3; 8 nucleotides align to TRBD1. Germline CDR1 reads SGHAT; CDR2 reads FQDESV (reference sequence). The CDR3 covers 16 residues. Trimming removed 5 bases from V and 2 bases from J; junction bases left unmatched: 9. The CDR3 DNA reads TGTGCCAGCAGCCCGGGACAGGACCTGGCCACAGATACGCAGTATTTT. This gives the protein CASSPGQDLATDTQYF. Drawing the rest from reference TRBV11-1 and TRBJ2-3, the complete variable domain is EAEVAQSPRYKITEKSQAVAFWCDPISGHATLYWYRQILGQGPELLVQFQDESVVDDSQLPKDRFSAERLKGVDSTLKIQPAELGDSAMYLCASSPGQDLATDTQYFGPGTRLTVL.

This clonotype was observed at least ten times. This chain joins TRBV7-3 and TRBJ2-2; D is possibly TRBD2 (5 bases). This CDR3 contains 15 residues. Germline-derived CDR1 and CDR2 are SGHTA and FQGTGA. The V gene lost 5 bases and the J gene lost 5 bases, with 15 bases spanning the gap. The CDR3 loop reads CASSPRPGVTGELFF. In DNA form, the CDR3 reads TGTGCCAGCAGCCCCCGCCCCGGGGTAACCGGGGAGCTGTTTTTT.

This clonotype was counted ten times or more. The rearrangement links TRBV3-1 to TRBJ1-6, with 7 nucleotides matching TRBD1. There are 16 residues in the CDR3. The trim removed 4 bases at V and 8 bases at J, leaving 11 bases unmatched. CDR1 LGHDT and CDR2 YNNKEL come from the germline V gene (reference sequence). The CDR3: CASSRRQGIGDSPLHF. Here the CDR3 DNA reads TGTGCCAGCAGCCGCCGACAGGGAATCGGTGATTCACCCCTCCACTTT.

This chain uses TRBV7-9 with TRBJ1-1; D uncertain. The CDR3 extends over 15 amino acids. CDR1 and CDR2 (germline): SEHNR, FQNEAQ (reference sequence). Deletions cut 2 bases from V and 0 bases from J, with 10 bases between. Here the CDR3 DNA reads TGTGCCAGCAGCTTATTGGGAGCCATGAACACTGAAGCTTTCTTT. It is translated as CASSLLGAMNTEAFF.